This T cell receptor (beta chain) was obtained from a study of T cell changes during pregnancy in multiple sclerosis (dated by TCRdb to the late 2010s). Broadly, across the study: The study looked at changes in the T cell repertoire across pregnancy in women with multiple sclerosis.

The library came from the immunoSEQ multiplex PCR assay. In its TCRdb copy, this immuneACCESS table keeps in-frame sequences only and misses some clones. Where compared with another copy, unresolved V genes explain less than half of these, and the others have no known cause. For this sample the table gives tens of thousands of clones, of which under 95% were detected only once. 10% to 15% of the sample comes from the top ten. For CDR1 and CDR2, the germline V gene lists SGDLS and YYNGEE. From the cysteine up to the phenylalanine, the CDR3 has a length of 15 residues. Just the 45-base CDR3 DNA is kept, in frame starting at base 1. V and J are truncated by 4 bases and 2 bases respectively, leaving an intervening sequence of 13 bases. As for this clone: There is no known antigen for this receptor. No base-level quality is on record; no much larger clone is a single base apart.

The receptor was isolated from a female donor with multiple sclerosis, enrolled in a pregnancy study. The chain employs TRBV9 and TRBJ2-1, with no confidently assigned D gene. The source was CD8+ T cells from peripheral blood mononuclear cells, collected in the first trimester of pregnancy. The DNA is TGTGCCAGCAGCCCAGACGAGGTTCCCTACAATGAGCAGTTCTTC. Its translation reads: CASSPDEVPYNEQFF.